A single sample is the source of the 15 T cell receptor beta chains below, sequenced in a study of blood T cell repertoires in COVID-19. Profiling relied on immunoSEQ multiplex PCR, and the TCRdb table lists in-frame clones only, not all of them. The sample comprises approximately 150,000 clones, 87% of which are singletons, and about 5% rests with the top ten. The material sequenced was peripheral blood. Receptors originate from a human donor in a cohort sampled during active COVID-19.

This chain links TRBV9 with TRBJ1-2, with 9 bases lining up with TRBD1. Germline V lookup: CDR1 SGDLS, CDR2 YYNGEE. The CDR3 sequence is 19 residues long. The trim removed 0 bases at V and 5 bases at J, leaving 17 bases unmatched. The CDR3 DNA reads TGTGCCAGCAGCGTAGCTAAAAATCCCGGACAGGGGCGGGCGTATGGCTACACCTTC. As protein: CASSVAKNPGQGRAYGYTF.

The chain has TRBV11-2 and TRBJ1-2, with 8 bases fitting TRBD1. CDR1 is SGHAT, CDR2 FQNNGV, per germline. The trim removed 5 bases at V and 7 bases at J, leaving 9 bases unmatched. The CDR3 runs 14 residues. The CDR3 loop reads CASSPGTGGIGYTF. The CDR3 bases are TGTGCCAGCAGCCCCGGGACAGGTGGGATTGGCTACACCTTC.

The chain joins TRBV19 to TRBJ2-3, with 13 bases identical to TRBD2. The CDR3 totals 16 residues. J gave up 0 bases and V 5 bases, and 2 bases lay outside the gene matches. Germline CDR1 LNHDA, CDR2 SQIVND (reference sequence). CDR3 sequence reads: CASSSGLAGSTDTQYF. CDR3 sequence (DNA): TGTGCCAGTAGTTCGGGACTAGCGGGGAGCACAGATACGCAGTATTTT.

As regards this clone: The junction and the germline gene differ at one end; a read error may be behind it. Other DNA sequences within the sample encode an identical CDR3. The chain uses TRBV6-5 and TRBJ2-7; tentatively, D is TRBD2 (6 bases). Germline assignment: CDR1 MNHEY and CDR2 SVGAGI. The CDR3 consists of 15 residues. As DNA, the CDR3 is TGTGCCAGCAGTTCCCAAGCGGGCGTGGTCTACGAGCAATACTTC. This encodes CASSSQAGVVYEQYF.

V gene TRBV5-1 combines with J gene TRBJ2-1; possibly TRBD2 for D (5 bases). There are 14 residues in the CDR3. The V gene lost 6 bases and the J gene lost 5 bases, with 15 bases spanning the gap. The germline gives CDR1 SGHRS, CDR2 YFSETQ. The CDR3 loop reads CASTRRGRNNEQFF. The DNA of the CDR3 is TGCGCCAGCACCCGTCGGGGAAGAAACAATGAGCAGTTCTTC. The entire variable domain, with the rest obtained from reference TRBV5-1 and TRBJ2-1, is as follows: KAGVTQTPRYLIKTRGQQVTLSCSPISGHRSVSWYQQTPGQGLQFLFEYFSETQRNKGNFPGRFSGRQFSNSRSEMNVSTLELGDSALYLCASTRRGRNNEQFFGPGTRLTVL.

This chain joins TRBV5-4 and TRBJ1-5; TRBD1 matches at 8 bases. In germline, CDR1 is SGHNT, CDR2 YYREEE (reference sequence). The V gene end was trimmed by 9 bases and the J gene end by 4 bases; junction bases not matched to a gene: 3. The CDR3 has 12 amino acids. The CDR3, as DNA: TGTGCCACCAGACAGGGGAATCAGCCCCAGCATTTT. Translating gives CATRQGNQPQHF.

Written as DNA, the CDR3 is TGTGCCAGTGAGACAGGGTACCAGCAGTACTTC. Encoded protein: CASETGYQQYF. The V and J genes are TRBV28 and TRBJ2-7; 7 bases line up with TRBD1. Germline V gene sequence: CDR1 MDHEN, CDR2 SYDVKM. The CDR3 loop spans 11 amino acids. Unmatched junction bases numbered 7, after V lost 9 bases and J lost 8 bases.

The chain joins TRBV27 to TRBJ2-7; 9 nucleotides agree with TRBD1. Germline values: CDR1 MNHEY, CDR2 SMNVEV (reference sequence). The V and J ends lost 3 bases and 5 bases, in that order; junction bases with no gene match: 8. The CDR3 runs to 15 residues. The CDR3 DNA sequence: TGTGCCAGCAGTTTGGGGACAGGGTTGGGCGACGAGCAGTACTTC. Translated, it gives CASSLGTGLGDEQYF.

The CDR3 bases are TGTGCCTGGACTACCCCACAGGGGAGGTATAATTCACCCCTCCACTTT. Its translation: CAWTTPQGRYNSPLHF. V is TRBV30 and J is TRBJ1-6; 7 bases align to TRBD1. In germline, CDR1 is GTSNPN, CDR2 SVGIG (reference sequence). This CDR3 is 16 amino acids long. V shed 4 bases and J 4 bases; nucleotides not matched to a gene: 10.

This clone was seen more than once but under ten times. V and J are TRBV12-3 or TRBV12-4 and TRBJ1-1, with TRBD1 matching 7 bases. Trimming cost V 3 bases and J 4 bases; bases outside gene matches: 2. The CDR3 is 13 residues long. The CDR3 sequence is CASSLSGGTEAFF. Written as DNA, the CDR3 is TGTGCCAGCAGTTTGTCAGGGGGCACTGAAGCTTTCTTT.

The CDR3 DNA follows: TGTGCCAGCAGCCCAGGGTTAGCGGGGGCCCAAGATACGCAGTATTTT. Translation gives CASSPGLAGAQDTQYF. This rearrangement joins TRBV7-3 to TRBJ2-3; TRBD2 matches 9 bases. The CDR3 extends over 16 amino acids. V shed 5 bases, J shed 5 bases, and the junction held 11 bases outside the gene matches. Germline CDR1 SGHTA, CDR2 FQGTGA.

In DNA form, the CDR3 reads TGTGCCAGCAGCTGGAGGGAAAGAGAGCAGTACTTC. Amino acid sequence: CASSWREREQYF. The genes are TRBV5-6 and TRBJ2-7; D perhaps matches TRBD2 (6 bases). This CDR3 contains 12 residues. Trimming took 3 bases from V and 7 from J, leaving 11 bases between them. Germline V gene lookup returns CDR1 SGHDT and CDR2 YYEEEE.

CDR3 sequence reads: CASTTGWIDRERAGNTIYF. The CDR3 coding sequence is TGTGCCAGTACCACGGGTTGGATTGACAGGGAGAGAGCCGGAAACACCATATATTTT. The J gene is TRBJ1-3, the V gene TRBV19; 7 bases are shared with TRBD1. Per germline, CDR1 LNHDA and CDR2 SQIVND (reference sequence). CDR3 size: 19 residues. The trim removed 7 bases at V and 4 bases at J, leaving 22 bases unmatched.

CDR3: CASSPGQGGTEAFF. For the CDR3, the DNA is TGTGCCAGCAGCCCGGGACAGGGAGGCACTGAAGCTTTCTTT. The genes are TRBV5-4 and TRBJ1-1, with TRBD1 matching 9 bases. There are 14 residues in the CDR3. Looked up from germline, CDR1 is SGHNT and CDR2 is YYREEE (reference sequence). V lost 4 bases to trimming and J lost 4 bases; unmatched junction nucleotides: 5.

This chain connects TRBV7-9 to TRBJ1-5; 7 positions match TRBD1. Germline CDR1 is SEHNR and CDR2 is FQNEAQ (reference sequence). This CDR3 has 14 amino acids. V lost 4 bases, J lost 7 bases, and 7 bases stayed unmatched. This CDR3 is CASSSDRDGQPQHF. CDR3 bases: TGTGCCAGCAGCTCTGACAGGGACGGACAGCCCCAGCATTTT.